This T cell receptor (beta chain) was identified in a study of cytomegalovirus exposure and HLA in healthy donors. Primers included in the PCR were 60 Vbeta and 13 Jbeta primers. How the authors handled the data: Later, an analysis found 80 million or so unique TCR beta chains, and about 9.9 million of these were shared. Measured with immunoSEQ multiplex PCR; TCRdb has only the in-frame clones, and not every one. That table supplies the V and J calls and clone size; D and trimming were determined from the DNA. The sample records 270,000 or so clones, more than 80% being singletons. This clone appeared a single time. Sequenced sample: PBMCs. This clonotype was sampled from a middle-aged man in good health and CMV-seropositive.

The chain's CDR3 is CASRTGLAGPRSYNEQFF. The CDR3 nucleotides read TGTGCCAGTAGGACGGGACTAGCGGGCCCTCGGTCCTACAATGAGCAGTTCTTC. This chain joins TRBV19 and TRBJ2-1, with 12 bases identical to TRBD2. CDR1 is LNHDA and CDR2 is SQIVND in the germline V gene (reference sequence). This CDR3 has 18 residues. Germline trimming cut 6 bases from V and 1 base from J; bases unmatched to any gene: 10.